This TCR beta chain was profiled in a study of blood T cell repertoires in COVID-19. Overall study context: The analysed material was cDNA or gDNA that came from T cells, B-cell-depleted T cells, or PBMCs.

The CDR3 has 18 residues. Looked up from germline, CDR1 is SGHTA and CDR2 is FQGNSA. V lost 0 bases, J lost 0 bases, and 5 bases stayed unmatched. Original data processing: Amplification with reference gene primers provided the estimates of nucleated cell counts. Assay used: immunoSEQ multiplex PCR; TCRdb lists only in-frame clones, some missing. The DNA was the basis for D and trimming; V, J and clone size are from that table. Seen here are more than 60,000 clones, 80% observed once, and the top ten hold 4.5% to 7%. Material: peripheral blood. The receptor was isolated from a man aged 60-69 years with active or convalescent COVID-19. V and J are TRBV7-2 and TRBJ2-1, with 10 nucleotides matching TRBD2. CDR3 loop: CASSLAASGGFSYNEQFF. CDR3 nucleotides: TGTGCCAGCAGCTTAGCGGCTAGCGGGGGATTCTCCTACAATGAGCAGTTCTTC.